The clone carrying this T cell receptor (beta chain) turned up a few times. These data come from a study of patients and donors after allogeneic stem cell transplantation. TCRdb recomputed calls from the RT-PCR reads with MiXCR, one row per CDR3 protein. The repertoire holds a few hundred thousand distinct CDR3 sequences, with approximately 14% as singletons. The CDR3 is 14 residues long. V gave up 0 bases and J gave up 6 bases, with 12 bases separating them. Germline CDR1 reads ENHRY; CDR2 reads SYGVKD. Sequenced: blood, either unsorted or a sorted T cell fraction (not recorded which). V is TRBV10-3 and J is TRBJ2-7, with D possibly being TRBD2 (5 bases). This TCR derives from a human donor who was either an allogeneic HSCT recipient or a stem cell or donor lymphocyte infusion donor (not recorded which). It is not recorded whose cells these are; they may come from a transplant donor. The CDR3 DNA reads as TGTGCCATCAGTGAGTCGAGGGCAGGACTCGAGCAGTACTTC. Translating it yields CAISESRAGLEQYF.